Below, 18 T cell receptor beta chains from the same sample are listed, as sequenced in a study of technical replicates of blood from a few donors. Assay used: immunoSEQ multiplex PCR; TCRdb lists only in-frame clones, some missing. The sample records more than 90,000 clones, 85% to 95% being singletons. Sequenced sample: T cells isolated from PBMCs. Receptor source: a human donor in good health.

This chain joins TRBV29-1 and TRBJ2-7, with D possibly being TRBD1 (5 bases). The CDR3 runs 14 residues. The germline CDR1 and CDR2 sequences are SQVTM and ANQGSEA. V gave up 6 bases and J gave up 6 bases, with 21 bases separating them. Written as DNA, the CDR3 is TGCAGCGTGCGTCAGGGCGGTAATCTCGCCGAGCAGTACTTC. It translates to CSVRQGGNLAEQYF.

The rearrangement links TRBV28 to TRBJ2-7, with a tentative D call TRBD2 (6 bases). Trimming took 3 bases from V and 6 from J, leaving 18 bases between them. Per germline, CDR1 MDHEN and CDR2 SYDVKM. This CDR3 spans 15 amino acids. CDR3 residues: CASSFPGLASSEQYF. Here the CDR3 DNA reads TGTGCCAGCAGTTTTCCGGGACTGGCCTCTTCCGAGCAGTACTTC.

For the CDR3, the DNA is TGCGCCAGCAGCCCCGTAGCTAGACAGGGAAACAATGAGCAGTTCTTC. Translating it yields CASSPVARQGNNEQFF. The chain combines TRBV4-1 with TRBJ2-1, with TRBD1 matching 7 bases. The junction had 11 bases not matched to a gene; V was cut back by 4 bases and J by 5 bases. Germline V CDR1 and CDR2: MGHRA, YSYEKL. This CDR3 has 16 amino acids.

The chain links TRBV5-1 to TRBJ2-5; 9 bases align to TRBD2. The CDR3 contains 13 residues. CDR1 and CDR2 (germline): SGHRS, YFSETQ. V gave up 5 bases and J gave up 3 bases; unmatched junction bases: 2. Here the CDR3 DNA reads TGCGCCAGCAGATTAGCGGGGGAAGAGACCCAGTACTTC. Translated, it gives CASRLAGEETQYF.

The J gene is TRBJ1-1, the V gene TRBV7-2; the match to TRBD1 covers 8 bases. V shed 8 bases and J 4 bases; nucleotides not matched to a gene: 9. CDR3 length equals 14 residues. Germline-derived CDR1 and CDR2 are SGHTA and FQGNSA. CDR3 in amino acids: CASATGGTGTEAFF. Here the CDR3 DNA reads TGTGCCAGCGCCACTGGGGGGACAGGCACTGAAGCTTTCTTT.

The J gene is TRBJ2-7, the V gene TRBV20-1; 8 nucleotides line up with TRBD1. Germline values: CDR1 DFQATT, CDR2 SNEGSKA (reference sequence). This CDR3 is 11 amino acids long. With V trimmed by 7 bases and J by 6 bases, 5 bases remained unmatched. DNA for the CDR3: TGCAGTGTCGCGACAGGGGTCGAGCAGTACTTC. Translating it yields CSVATGVEQYF.

V gene TRBV5-1 combines with J gene TRBJ2-3; TRBD2 aligns across 10 bases. Germline V gene sequence: CDR1 SGHRS, CDR2 YFSETQ. The CDR3 is 18 residues long. J lost 2 bases, V lost 0 bases, and 9 bases had no gene match. Here the CDR3 DNA reads TGCGCCAGCAGCTTGGAGGCTAGCGGGAGCCAGAACACAGATACGCAGTATTTT. Translating gives CASSLEASGSQNTDTQYF.

The chain employs TRBV27 and TRBJ2-1; TRBD2 might be the D (5 bases). V shed 2 bases and J shed 3 bases, with 5 bases lying between them. There are 13 residues in the CDR3. Germline V gene sequence: CDR1 MNHEY, CDR2 SMNVEV (reference sequence). Here the CDR3 DNA reads TGTGCCAGCAGTTTAGCGGGCTACAATGAGCAGTTCTTC. Protein sequence: CASSLAGYNEQFF.

The rearrangement uses TRBV11-3 and TRBJ2-3; tentative D call: TRBD2 (5 bases). Trimming removed 1 base from V and 5 bases from J, with 16 bases in between. Germline V gene lookup returns CDR1 SGHNT and CDR2 YENEEA. The CDR3 is 16 residues long. The CDR3 is CASSLVIAREGDTQYF. The CDR3, as DNA: TGTGCCAGCAGCTTAGTTATAGCGAGAGAAGGAGATACGCAGTATTTT.

The chain links TRBV9 to TRBJ2-1; perhaps TRBD2 as D (6 bases). Between the trimmed V and J ends, which lost 4 bases and 0 bases, there was a span of 11 bases. The germline gives CDR1 SGDLS, CDR2 YYNGEE. CDR3 length: 15 residues. CDR3 sequence (DNA): TGTGCCAGCAGCCAGGGACTGACCTCCTACAATGAGCAGTTCTTC. Translated, it gives CASSQGLTSYNEQFF.

The chain couples TRBV29-1 to TRBJ1-5, with 11 bases that match TRBD1. The V and J ends lost 6 bases and 5 bases, in that order; junction bases with no gene match: 3. Per germline, CDR1 SQVTM and CDR2 ANQGSEA. This CDR3 has 13 amino acids. The CDR3 region has the DNA TGCAGCGTGACGGGACAGGGGGATCAGCCCCAGCATTTT. This encodes CSVTGQGDQPQHF.

This chain links TRBV4-3 with TRBJ1-1; TRBD1 is a possible D gene (6 bases). Looked up from germline, CDR1 is LGHNA and CDR2 is YSLEER. The germline V and J ends were trimmed by 0 bases and 0 bases, with 8 bases remaining between them. This CDR3 has 15 residues. CDR3 DNA: TGCGCCAGCAGCCAAGACGGGACAATGAACACTGAAGCTTTCTTT. It is translated as CASSQDGTMNTEAFF.

The J gene is TRBJ1-2, the V gene TRBV18; D ambiguous. The CDR3 spans 14 residues. V was cut by 2 bases and J by 4 bases, with 11 bases left in between. Per the germline V gene, CDR1 is KGHSH and CDR2 is LQKENI. The CDR3, as DNA: TGTGCCAGCTCACCAATCGGGATCAGCTATGGCTACACCTTC. It codes for CASSPIGISYGYTF.

The chain couples TRBV19 to TRBJ1-1; TRBD1 agrees at 9 bases. Germline lookup yields CDR1 LNHDA and CDR2 SQIVND (reference sequence). This CDR3 has 17 amino acids. Trimming cost V 2 bases and J 9 bases; bases outside gene matches: 16. As DNA, the CDR3 is TGTGCCAGTAGTATAAACCTGAGGGACAGGGCAATTGTGAAAGCTTTCTTT. Its translation is CASSINLRDRAIVKAFF.

The J gene is TRBJ2-2, the V gene TRBV7-3; maybe TRBD2 (6 bases). V was pared by 1 base and J by 2 bases, with 20 bases between. The CDR3 runs 19 residues. The germline CDR1 and CDR2 sequences are SGHTA and FQGTGA. The CDR3 loop reads CASSLNPSLGGVNTGELFF. As DNA, the CDR3 is TGTGCCAGCAGCTTAAATCCGTCTCTGGGGGGTGTCAACACCGGGGAGCTGTTTTTT.

The chain is built from TRBV4-1 and TRBJ2-2; the D gene is possibly TRBD2 (5 bases). From germline, CDR1 is MGHRA and CDR2 YSYEKL. The ends were cut back, 0 bases at V and 7 bases at J, with 15 bases in the middle. The CDR3 has 16 amino acids. DNA of the CDR3: TGCGCCAGCAGCCAAGATAAATACGGGAATGGCGGGGAGCTGTTTTTT. Amino acids: CASSQDKYGNGGELFF.

The chain has TRBV5-5 and TRBJ2-1; D is possibly TRBD2 (6 bases). CDR1 SGHKS and CDR2 YYEKEE come from the germline V gene (reference sequence). The CDR3 runs 16 residues. V was shortened by 4 bases and J by 4 bases, with 18 bases between the two germline ends. CDR3 bases: TGTGCCAGCAGCACGGTCCGCAGCGGGCTTTACAATGAGCAGTTCTTC. Its translation: CASSTVRSGLYNEQFF.

A single count supports this clone. The chain links TRBV18 to TRBJ1-1; the D is unclear. The germline V gene encodes CDR1 KGHSH and CDR2 LQKENI. The CDR3 is made up of 13 amino acids. V lost 3 bases and J 0 bases, leaving 5 bases between the germline ends. The CDR3 here is CASSPGMNTEAFF. In DNA, the CDR3 is TGTGCCAGCTCACCGGGCATGAACACTGAAGCTTTCTTT.